Shown below are 31 T cell receptor beta chains from a single sample sequenced in a study of T cell responses to AZD1222 COVID-19 vaccine. This table comes from immunoSEQ multiplex PCR, and its TCRdb copy is limited to in-frame clones, with some not included. The repertoire includes 80,000 to 95,000 clones, around 89% of them detected once, and 4% to 5.5% sits in the top ten. This material consisted of peripheral blood, taken on day 0 of MenACWY control vaccination. These receptors all stem from an adult in good health.

The chain carries TRBV9 and TRBJ1-2; tentative D call: TRBD1 (5 bases). Germline CDR1 reads SGDLS; CDR2 reads YYNGEE. The V end was cut by 7 bases, the J end by 5 bases, with 15 bases between. The CDR3 is made up of 13 amino acids. Here the CDR3 reads CASESQGRYGYTF. As DNA, the CDR3 is TGTGCCAGCGAAAGTCAGGGAAGGTATGGCTACACCTTC.

This clone has a handful of counts. The V call is TRBV11-2, the J call TRBJ1-2, with D possibly being TRBD1 (6 bases). The CDR3 runs 12 residues. Deletions cut 3 bases from V and 6 bases from J, with 8 bases between. The germline gives CDR1 SGHAT, CDR2 FQNNGV. DNA for the CDR3: TGTGCCAGCAGCTTTCAGGGGAATGGCTACACCTTC. This translates into CASSFQGNGYTF. The variable domain in full, with the rest retrieved from reference TRBV11-2 and TRBJ1-2, is EAGVAQSPRYKIIEKRQSVAFWCNPISGHATLYWYQQILGQGPKLLIQFQNNGVVDDSQLPKDRFSAERLKGVDSTLKIQPAKLEDSAVYLCASSFQGNGYTFGSGTRLTVV.

This CDR3 reads CASSLAGKAFYGYTF. The CDR3 coding sequence is TGTGCCAGCAGCTTAGCCGGCAAGGCGTTCTATGGCTACACCTTC. The rearrangement joins TRBV7-9 to TRBJ1-2; D is unclear. V was cut by 0 bases and J by 4 bases, with 12 bases left in between. Germline V gene data show CDR1 as SEHNR and CDR2 as FQNEAQ (reference sequence). This CDR3 has 15 amino acids.

About this clone itself: This same CDR3 is encoded by further DNA sequences in the sample. The chain recombines TRBV19 with TRBJ1-1; D gene ambiguous. Germline lookup yields CDR1 LNHDA and CDR2 SQIVND (reference sequence). Trimming removed 1 base at V and 0 bases at J, with 6 bases between. The CDR3 consists of 14 residues. As DNA, the CDR3 is TGTGCCAGTAGTATAGTCGTCTTGAACACTGAAGCTTTCTTT. Residues: CASSIVVLNTEAFF.

J is TRBJ1-1 and V is TRBV11-1; no definite D call. Germline CDR1 and CDR2: SGHAT and FQDESV (reference sequence). This CDR3 is 12 amino acids long. V was trimmed by 2 bases and J by 8 bases, leaving 9 bases between them. The CDR3 DNA reads as TGTGCCAGCAGCTTATGGTCACGGGAAGCTTTCTTT. Amino acids: CASSLWSREAFF.

This sequence joins TRBV28 and TRBJ2-7; 8 bases line up with TRBD2. The CDR3 consists of 15 residues. Germline loops: CDR1 MDHEN, CDR2 SYDVKM. The V gene end was trimmed by 5 bases and the J gene end by 4 bases; junction bases not matched to a gene: 10. The CDR3 here is CASSPPGTRAYEQYF. The CDR3 bases are TGTGCCAGCAGTCCCCCCGGGACTAGAGCATACGAGCAGTACTTC. Full variable domain (rest looked up from reference TRBV28 and TRBJ2-7): DVKVTQSSRYLVKRTGEKVFLECVQDMDHENMFWYRQDPGLGLRLIYFSYDVKMKEKGDIPEGYSVSREKKERFSLILESASTNQTSMYLCASSPPGTRAYEQYFGPGTRLTVT.

This chain uses TRBV7-3 with TRBJ2-2; no definite D call. This CDR3 has 14 residues. V dropped 4 bases and J dropped 0 bases, with 6 bases sitting between them. The germline CDR1 and CDR2 sequences are SGHTA and FQGTGA. The CDR3 loop is CASSSHTNTGELFF. DNA for the CDR3: TGTGCCAGCAGCTCCCACACGAACACCGGGGAGCTGTTTTTT.

The CDR3, as DNA: TGTGCCAGTAGTATTTGGCACGTAAGCAATCAGCCCCAGCATTTT. This encodes CASSIWHVSNQPQHF. The genes are TRBV19 and TRBJ1-5, with D hard to call. CDR1 LNHDA and CDR2 SQIVND come from the germline V gene (reference sequence). This CDR3 is built from 15 residues. V was trimmed by 3 bases and J by 1 base, leaving 10 bases between them.

The chain uses TRBV7-3 and TRBJ1-2, with 11 bases that match TRBD1. The germline V gene has CDR1 SGHTA and CDR2 FQGTGA. The CDR3 has 14 amino acids. J gave up 7 bases and V 5 bases, and 6 bases lay outside the gene matches. For the CDR3, the DNA is TGTGCCAGCAGCCCCGGAGGGACAGGGGGTGGCTACACCTTC. Translating it yields CASSPGGTGGGYTF. Using reference TRBV7-3 and TRBJ1-2 for the parts outside the CDR3, the full variable domain is GAGVSQTPSNKVTEKGKYVELRCDPISGHTALYWYRQSLGQGPEFLIYFQGTGAADDSGLPNDRFFAVRPEGSVSTLKIQRTERGDSAVYLCASSPGGTGGGYTFGSGTRLTVV.

The rearrangement links TRBV3-1 (or the pseudogene TRBV3-2) to TRBJ2-7; D may match TRBD1 or TRBD2 (5 bases each). V lost 3 bases and J 2 bases, leaving 14 bases between the germline ends. The CDR3 is 15 amino acids. CDR1 and CDR2 from the germline V gene are LGHDT and YNNKEL (reference sequence). The DNA of the CDR3 is TGTGCCAGCAGCCACAGGGATGAGGGAACCTACGAGCAGTACTTC. This encodes CASSHRDEGTYEQYF.

The chain is built from TRBV5-1 and TRBJ1-4; no clear D gene. Germline V gene sequence: CDR1 SGHRS, CDR2 YFSETQ. Trimming took 0 bases from V and 8 from J, leaving 8 bases between them. The CDR3 consists of 13 residues. Here the CDR3 DNA reads TGCGCCAGCAGCTTGGGGGCTGGAGAAAAACTGTTTTTT. Protein sequence: CASSLGAGEKLFF.

The chain has TRBV3-1 (or the pseudogene TRBV3-2) and TRBJ2-3; TRBD2 agrees at 7 bases. CDR3 length: 15 residues. Germline V gene lookup returns CDR1 LGHDT and CDR2 YNNKEL (reference sequence). J gave up 0 bases and V 4 bases, and 4 bases lay outside the gene matches. The CDR3 DNA follows: TGTGCCAGCAGCCCGACTAGCACTAGCACAGATACGCAGTATTTT. Protein: CASSPTSTSTDTQYF.

This chain links TRBV27 with TRBJ2-2, with TRBD1 identical over 8 bases. The CDR3 loop spans 17 amino acids. V lost 4 bases and J lost 4; bases outside the gene matches: 11. Germline V CDR1 and CDR2: MNHEY, SMNVEV (reference sequence). The CDR3 nucleotides read TGTGCCAGCAGTTCCCCCCGTCAGGGGGCGGGCACCGGGGAGCTGTTTTTT. Translation: CASSSPRQGAGTGELFF.

This clone turned up a few times. The chain uses TRBV3-1 (or the pseudogene TRBV3-2) and TRBJ2-5; TRBD1 agrees at 7 bases. Germline CDR1 and CDR2: LGHDT and YNNKEL (reference sequence). The CDR3 is 13 residues long. V was pared by 6 bases and J by 5 bases, with 6 bases of the junction left unmatched. The CDR3: CASRSTGTETQYF. CDR3 bases: TGTGCCAGCAGATCGACAGGGACCGAGACCCAGTACTTC.

The gene calls are TRBV11-2 and TRBJ1-3, with 7 bases that match TRBD1. V dropped 6 bases and J dropped 4; count of bases not matched to a gene: 9. The CDR3 consists of 15 residues. The V gene's germline CDR1 is SGHAT and CDR2 FQNNGV. The CDR3 is CASSSDRVGGNTIYF. CDR3 DNA: TGTGCCAGCAGTTCTGACAGGGTGGGCGGAAACACCATATATTTT. The full variable domain, completed using reference TRBV11-2 and TRBJ1-3, is EAGVAQSPRYKIIEKRQSVAFWCNPISGHATLYWYQQILGQGPKLLIQFQNNGVVDDSQLPKDRFSAERLKGVDSTLKIQPAKLEDSAVYLCASSSDRVGGNTIYFGEGSWLTVV.

CDR3 sequence: CASSLQTGYNPHEQYF. The CDR3 DNA sequence: TGTGCCAGCAGTCTCCAAACAGGATACAATCCCCACGAGCAGTACTTC. This chain links TRBV7-2 with TRBJ2-7; tentative D call: TRBD1 (5 bases). The germline CDR1 and CDR2 sequences are SGHTA and FQGNSA. V was shortened by 6 bases and J by 5 bases, with 23 bases between the two germline ends. The length of the CDR3 is 16 residues.

The genes are TRBV3-1 (or the pseudogene TRBV3-2) and TRBJ2-5, with D possibly TRBD1 on 6 matching bases. This CDR3 is built from 15 residues. CDR1 and CDR2 (germline): LGHDT, YNNKEL (reference sequence). Between the trimmed V and J ends, which lost 3 bases and 0 bases, there was a span of 11 bases. The CDR3 protein is CASSQGARYQETQYF. The CDR3 DNA reads as TGTGCCAGCAGCCAGGGGGCTCGGTACCAAGAGACCCAGTACTTC.

The count of this clone is one. This chain joins TRBV27 and TRBJ2-3; D is unresolved. V was clipped by 6 bases and J by 4 bases, with 11 bases between them. Looked up from germline, CDR1 is MNHEY and CDR2 is SMNVEV (reference sequence). The CDR3 has 13 residues. The DNA of the CDR3 is TGTGCCAGCAGCTTCCCCACCCCAGATACGCAGTATTTT. Protein product: CASSFPTPDTQYF.

This chain links TRBV28 with TRBJ1-2; 9 nucleotides align to TRBD1. V lost 8 bases, J lost 2 bases, and 3 bases stayed unmatched. This CDR3 spans 13 amino acids. CDR1 and CDR2 (germline): MDHEN, SYDVKM. The CDR3 region has the DNA TGTGCCAGCGGACAGGGGTTAAACTATGGCTACACCTTC. It specifies CASGQGLNYGYTF.

The rearrangement joins TRBV9 to TRBJ1-2; 8 positions match TRBD1. From germline, CDR1 is SGDLS and CDR2 YYNGEE. This CDR3 comprises 16 residues. The V gene end was trimmed by 4 bases and the J gene end by 2 bases; junction bases not matched to a gene: 10. CDR3 bases: TGTGCCAGCAGCCTACGGACAGGGAGGGGAAACTATGGCTACACCTTC. Translated: CASSLRTGRGNYGYTF.

This CDR3 reads CATSGRVQETQYF. The CDR3 DNA follows: TGTGCCACCAGTGGGAGGGTGCAAGAGACCCAGTACTTC. The chain carries TRBV24-1 and TRBJ2-5, with D possibly matching TRBD2 (6 bases). V was clipped by 5 bases and J by 2 bases, with 8 bases between them. Germline CDR1 and CDR2: KGHDR and SFDVKD. The CDR3 totals 13 residues.

The gene calls are TRBV11-3 and TRBJ2-5; D not certain. Germline-derived CDR1 and CDR2 are SGHNT and YENEEA. V lost 0 bases, J lost 5 bases, and 10 bases lay in between. There are 14 residues in the CDR3. CDR3 residues: CASSLDSDGETQYF. CDR3 nucleotide sequence: TGTGCCAGCAGCTTAGATTCCGATGGGGAGACCCAGTACTTC.

This sequence joins TRBV6-5 and TRBJ2-7, with 11 positions matching TRBD2. The CDR3 is 15 amino acids. Germline CDR1 MNHEY, CDR2 SVGAGI. V trimming: 6 bases; J trimming: 4 bases; junction bases outside the gene matches: 8. The chain's CDR3 is CASSLFSGRAYEQYF. The CDR3 nucleotides read TGTGCCAGCAGCTTATTTAGCGGGAGGGCATACGAGCAGTACTTC.

CDR3 nucleotide sequence: TGTGCCAGCAGCTTAGCCAGGCGCAGCCCCACTGAAGCTTTCTTT. Its translation: CASSLARRSPTEAFF. This chain links TRBV7-8 with TRBJ1-1; D is unclear. The germline gives CDR1 SGHVS, CDR2 FQNEAQ. Between the trimmed V and J ends, which lost 0 bases and 4 bases, there was a span of 12 bases. The CDR3 covers 15 residues.

V and J are TRBV29-1 and TRBJ1-2; 9 bases align to TRBD1. Losses at the gene ends were 6 bases for V and 1 base for J; bases not matched to a gene: 3. The CDR3 loop spans 13 amino acids. The germline V gene encodes CDR1 SQVTM and CDR2 ANQGSEA. The DNA for the CDR3 is TGCAGCGTCCGGGACAGGGATAACTATGGCTACACCTTC. Protein sequence: CSVRDRDNYGYTF.

This clone was picked up one time. The rearrangement links TRBV7-9 to TRBJ1-1; 9 bases agree with TRBD1. Germline V gene sequence: CDR1 SEHNR, CDR2 FQNEAQ (reference sequence). J lost 6 bases, V lost 9 bases, and 8 bases had no gene match. The CDR3 is 13 residues long. The CDR3 DNA sequence: TGTGCCAGTACAGGGGGCTCCATCCCTGAAGCTTTCTTT. Translated: CASTGGSIPEAFF.

This chain links TRBV5-1 with TRBJ1-3; tentatively, D is TRBD1 (6 bases). V lost 0 bases to trimming and J lost 0 bases, with 10 bases between them. Germline V gives CDR1 SGHRS, CDR2 YFSETQ. This CDR3 is built from 16 residues. Here the CDR3 DNA reads TGCGCCAGCAGCTTGGTTGGGACAATCTCTGGAAACACCATATATTTT. It encodes CASSLVGTISGNTIYF.

Only a few counts were recorded for this clone. The chain employs TRBV27 and TRBJ1-2, with TRBD1 identical over 7 bases. Germline-derived CDR1 and CDR2 are MNHEY and SMNVEV (reference sequence). This CDR3 comprises 13 residues. J gave up 1 base and V 8 bases, and 4 bases lay outside the gene matches. The CDR3 sequence is CASSGQVNYGYTF. Written as DNA, the CDR3 is TGTGCCAGCTCAGGACAGGTTAACTATGGCTACACCTTC.

The chain's CDR3 is CASSADRARGGRETQYF. DNA for the CDR3: TGTGCCAGCAGCGCAGATCGAGCACGGGGTGGAAGGGAGACCCAGTACTTC. The V call is TRBV9, the J call TRBJ2-5, with a tentative D call TRBD2 (5 bases). The CDR3 has 17 residues. CDR1 is SGDLS and CDR2 is YYNGEE in the germline V gene. The V and J ends lost 3 bases and 5 bases respectively, with 23 bases between them.

The rearrangement joins TRBV6-2 or TRBV6-3 to TRBJ1-2, with a possible D match to TRBD1 (5 bases). Germline assignment: CDR1 MNHEY and CDR2 SVGEGT. This CDR3 has 14 residues. Trimming stripped 1 base from V and 3 bases from J, with 9 bases between. This chain's CDR3 is CASSYWGTDYGYTF. The CDR3 coding sequence is TGTGCCAGCAGTTACTGGGGGACGGACTATGGCTACACCTTC.

The gene calls are TRBV6-2 or TRBV6-3 and TRBJ2-3, with 8 bases fitting TRBD2. The germline gives CDR1 MNHEY, CDR2 SVGEGT. After removal of 5 bases from V and 7 bases from J, the junction contained 11 bases not matched to a gene. The CDR3 has 15 residues. CDR3 sequence: CASSRPGTRLYTQYF. The CDR3 DNA follows: TGTGCCAGCAGTCGTCCCGGGACTAGGCTCTATACGCAGTATTTT.